This entry features one T cell receptor (beta chain) sequence. The CDR3 is made up of 13 amino acids. V was clipped by 6 bases and J by 6 bases; unmatched bases: 7. The germline V gene encodes CDR1 MDHEN and CDR2 SYDVKM. Libraries were prepared by immunoSEQ multiplex PCR; TCRdb keeps only in-frame clonotypes and omits some of them. The data show about 95,000 clones, roughly 84% seen once. The sample is drawn from a study of PD-L1 blockade in urothelial cancer. The time point is: pretreatment peripheral blood. The genes are TRBV28 and TRBJ1-1; TRBD1 agrees at 7 bases. The sequences come from PBMCs, collected around atezolizumab (anti-PD-L1) treatment. The sequence was collected from a man aged 55 to 70 with urothelial cancer. The CDR3 loop reads CASSPRGRPEAFF. CDR3 in DNA: TGTGCCAGCAGCCCCAGGGGGAGGCCTGAAGCTTTCTTT. The whole variable domain, remainder taken from reference TRBV28 and TRBJ1-1, is DVKVTQSSRYLVKRTGEKVFLECVQDMDHENMFWYRQDPGLGLRLIYFSYDVKMKEKGDIPEGYSVSREKKERFSLILESASTNQTSMYLCASSPRGRPEAFFGQGTRLTVV.